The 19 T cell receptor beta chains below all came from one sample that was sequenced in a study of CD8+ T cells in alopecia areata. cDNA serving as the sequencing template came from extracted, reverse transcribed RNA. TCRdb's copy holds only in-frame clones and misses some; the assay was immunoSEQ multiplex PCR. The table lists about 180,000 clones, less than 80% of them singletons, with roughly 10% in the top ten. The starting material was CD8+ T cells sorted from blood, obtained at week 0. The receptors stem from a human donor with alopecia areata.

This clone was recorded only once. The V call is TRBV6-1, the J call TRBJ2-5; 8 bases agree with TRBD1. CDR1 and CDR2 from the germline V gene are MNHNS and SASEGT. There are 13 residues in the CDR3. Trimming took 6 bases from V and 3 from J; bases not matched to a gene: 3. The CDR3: CASRDRAEETQYF. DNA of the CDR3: TGTGCCAGCAGGGACAGGGCAGAAGAGACCCAGTACTTC.

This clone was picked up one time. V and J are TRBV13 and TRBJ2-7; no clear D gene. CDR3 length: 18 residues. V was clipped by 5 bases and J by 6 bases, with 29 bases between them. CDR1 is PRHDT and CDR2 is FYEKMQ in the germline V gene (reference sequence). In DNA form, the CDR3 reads TGTGCCAGCAGCCCCCGGGCCCAATACCAGAGAAATCCCTTCGAGCAGTACTTC. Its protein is CASSPRAQYQRNPFEQYF.

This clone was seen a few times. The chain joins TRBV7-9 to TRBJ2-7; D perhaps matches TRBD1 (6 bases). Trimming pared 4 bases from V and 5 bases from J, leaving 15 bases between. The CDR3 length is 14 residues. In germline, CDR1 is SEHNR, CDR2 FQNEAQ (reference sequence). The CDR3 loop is CASSSATGPDEQYF. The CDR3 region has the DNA TGTGCCAGCAGCTCCGCGACAGGTCCTGACGAGCAGTACTTC.

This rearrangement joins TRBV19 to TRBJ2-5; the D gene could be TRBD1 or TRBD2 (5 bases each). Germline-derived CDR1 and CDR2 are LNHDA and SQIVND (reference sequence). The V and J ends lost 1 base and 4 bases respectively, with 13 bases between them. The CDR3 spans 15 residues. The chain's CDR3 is CASSIVGAGRETQYF. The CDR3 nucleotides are TGTGCCAGTAGTATAGTAGGGGCTGGGAGAGAGACCCAGTACTTC.

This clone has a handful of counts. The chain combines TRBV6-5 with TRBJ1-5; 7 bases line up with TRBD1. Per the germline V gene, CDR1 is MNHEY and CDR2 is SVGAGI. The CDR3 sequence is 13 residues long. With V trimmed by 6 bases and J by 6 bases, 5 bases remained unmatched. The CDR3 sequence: CASSYRGGQPQHF. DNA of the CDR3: TGTGCCAGCAGCTACAGGGGCGGTCAGCCCCAGCATTTT.

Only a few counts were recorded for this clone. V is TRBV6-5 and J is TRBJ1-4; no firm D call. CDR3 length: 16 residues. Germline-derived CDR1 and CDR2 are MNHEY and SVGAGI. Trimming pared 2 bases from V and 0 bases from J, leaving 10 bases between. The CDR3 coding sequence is TGTGCCAGCAGTTACGGGTCATTCGCAACTAATGAAAAACTGTTTTTT. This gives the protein CASSYGSFATNEKLFF.

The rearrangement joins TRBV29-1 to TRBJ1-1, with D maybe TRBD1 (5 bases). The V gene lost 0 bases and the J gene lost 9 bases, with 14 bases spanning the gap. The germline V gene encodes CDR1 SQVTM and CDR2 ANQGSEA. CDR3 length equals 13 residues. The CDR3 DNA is TGCAGCGTTGAAGACAGGGCGATTAACCAAGCTTTCTTT. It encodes CSVEDRAINQAFF.

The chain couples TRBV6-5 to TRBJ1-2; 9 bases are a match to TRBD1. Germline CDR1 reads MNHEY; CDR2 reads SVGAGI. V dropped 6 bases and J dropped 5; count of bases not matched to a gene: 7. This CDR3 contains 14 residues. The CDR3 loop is CASRGTGTIYGYTF. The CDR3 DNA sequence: TGTGCCAGCAGAGGGACAGGGACGATATATGGCTACACCTTC.

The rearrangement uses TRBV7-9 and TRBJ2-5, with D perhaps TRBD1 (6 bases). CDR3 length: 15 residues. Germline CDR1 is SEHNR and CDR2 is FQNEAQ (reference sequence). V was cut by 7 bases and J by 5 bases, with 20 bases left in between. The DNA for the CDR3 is TGTGCCAGCACCCCAGGCTGGGGGCGCGGGGAGACCCAGTACTTC. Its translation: CASTPGWGRGETQYF.

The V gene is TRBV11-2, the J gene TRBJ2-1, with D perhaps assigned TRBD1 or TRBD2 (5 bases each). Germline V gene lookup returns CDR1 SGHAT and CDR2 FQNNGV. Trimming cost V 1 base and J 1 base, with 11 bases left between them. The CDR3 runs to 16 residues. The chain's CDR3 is CASSLGAGSSYNEQFF. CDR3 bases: TGTGCCAGCAGCTTAGGGGCAGGGAGTTCCTACAATGAGCAGTTCTTC.

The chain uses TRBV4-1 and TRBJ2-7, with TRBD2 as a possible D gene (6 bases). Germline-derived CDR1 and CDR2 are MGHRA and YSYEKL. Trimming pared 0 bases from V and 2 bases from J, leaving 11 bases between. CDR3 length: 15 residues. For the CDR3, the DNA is TGCGCCAGCAGCCAAGAGGGGGGAATTACCTACGAGCAGTACTTC. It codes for CASSQEGGITYEQYF.

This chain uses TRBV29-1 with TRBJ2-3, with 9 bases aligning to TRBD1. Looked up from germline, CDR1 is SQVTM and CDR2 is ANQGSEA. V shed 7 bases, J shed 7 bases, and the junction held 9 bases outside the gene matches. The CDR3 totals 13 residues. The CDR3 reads CSDQPGQGNTQYF. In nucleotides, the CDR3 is TGCAGCGACCAACCGGGACAGGGAAATACGCAGTATTTT.

This CDR3 is CSVEEGGSGTGELFF. Written as DNA, the CDR3 is TGCAGCGTTGAAGAGGGGGGTTCGGGCACCGGGGAGCTGTTTTTT. The V gene is TRBV29-1, the J gene TRBJ2-2; TRBD2 might be the D (6 bases). This CDR3 region has 15 residues. Germline-derived CDR1 and CDR2 are SQVTM and ANQGSEA. Trimming pared 0 bases from V and 4 bases from J, leaving 12 bases between.

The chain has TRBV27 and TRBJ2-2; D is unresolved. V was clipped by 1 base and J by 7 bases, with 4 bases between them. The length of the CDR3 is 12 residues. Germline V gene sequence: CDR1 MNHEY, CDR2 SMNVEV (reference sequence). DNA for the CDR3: TGTGCCAGCAGTTTATTGGTCGGGGAGCTGTTTTTT. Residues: CASSLLVGELFF.

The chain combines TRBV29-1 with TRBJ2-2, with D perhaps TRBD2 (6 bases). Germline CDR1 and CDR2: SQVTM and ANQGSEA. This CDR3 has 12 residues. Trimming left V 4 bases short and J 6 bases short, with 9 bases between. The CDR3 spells CSVVAGSGELFF. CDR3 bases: TGCAGCGTTGTCGCGGGATCCGGGGAGCTGTTTTTT.

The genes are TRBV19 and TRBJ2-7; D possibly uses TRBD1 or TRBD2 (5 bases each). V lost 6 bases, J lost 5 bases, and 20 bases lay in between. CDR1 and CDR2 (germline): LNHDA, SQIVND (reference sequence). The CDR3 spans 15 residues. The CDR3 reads CASRGLIRDSDEQYF. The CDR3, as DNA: TGTGCCAGTAGGGGGCTTATACGGGATTCGGACGAGCAGTACTTC.

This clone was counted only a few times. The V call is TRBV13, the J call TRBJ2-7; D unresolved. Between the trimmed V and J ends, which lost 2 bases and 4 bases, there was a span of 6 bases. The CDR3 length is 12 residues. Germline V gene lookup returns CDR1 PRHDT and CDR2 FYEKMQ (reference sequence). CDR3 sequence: CASSLRVYEQYF. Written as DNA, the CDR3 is TGTGCCAGCAGCTTAAGGGTTTACGAGCAGTACTTC. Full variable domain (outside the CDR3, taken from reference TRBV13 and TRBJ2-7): AAGVIQSPRHLIKEKRETATLKCYPIPRHDTVYWYQQGPGQDPQFLISFYEKMQSDKGSIPDRFSAQQFSDYHSELNMSSLELGDSALYFCASSLRVYEQYFGPGTRLTVT.

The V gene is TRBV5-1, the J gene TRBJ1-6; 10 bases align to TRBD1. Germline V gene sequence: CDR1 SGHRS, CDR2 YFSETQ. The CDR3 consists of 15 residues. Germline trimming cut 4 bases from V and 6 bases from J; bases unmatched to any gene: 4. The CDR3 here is CASSPWTGGNSPLHF. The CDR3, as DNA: TGCGCCAGCAGCCCCTGGACAGGGGGTAATTCACCCCTCCACTTT.

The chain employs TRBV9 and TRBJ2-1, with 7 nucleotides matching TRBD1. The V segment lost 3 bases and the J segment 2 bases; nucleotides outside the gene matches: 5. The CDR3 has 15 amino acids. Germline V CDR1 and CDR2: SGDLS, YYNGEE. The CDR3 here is CASSATGETYNEQFF. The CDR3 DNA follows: TGTGCCAGCAGCGCAACAGGGGAAACCTACAATGAGCAGTTCTTC.